The 28 T cell receptor beta chains below come from one sample, sequenced in a study of shared clonotypes between healthy human individuals. The method was immunoSEQ multiplex PCR; TCRdb's version includes in-frame clones alone and lacks a portion of them. Here the sample spans 2,500,000 or so clones, roughly 93% being singletons. Sequenced input: naive CD4+ T cells from PBMCs. Subset indicated: CD45RA+ positively selected. These receptors were obtained from a man aged 18 to 30 in good health. Some clones in this sample may be carry-over from other donors' samples.

The CDR3 region is CASSQGFGRAYEQYF. CDR3 nucleotide sequence: TGCGCCAGCAGCCAAGGGTTCGGGAGGGCCTACGAGCAGTACTTC. The chain uses TRBV4-1 and TRBJ2-7, with TRBD2 matching over 8 bases. The germline CDR1 and CDR2 sequences are MGHRA and YSYEKL. The CDR3 extends over 15 amino acids. V lost 1 base and J lost 2; bases outside the gene matches: 4.

The V and J genes are TRBV5-6 and TRBJ2-2, with 7 bases lining up with TRBD2. The CDR3 extends over 15 amino acids. CDR1 and CDR2 (germline): SGHDT, YYEEEE. The V gene end was trimmed by 7 bases and the J gene end by 0 bases; junction bases not matched to a gene: 6. CDR3 nucleotides: TGTGCCAGCGGCCATGCGGGGGCGAACACCGGGGAGCTGTTTTTT. Translation gives CASGHAGANTGELFF. The variable domain in full, completed from reference TRBV5-6 and TRBJ2-2, reads DAGVTQSPTHLIKTRGQQVTLRCSPKSGHDTVSWYQQALGQGPQFIFQYYEEEERQRGNFPDRFSGHQFPNYSSELNVNALLLGDSALYLCASGHAGANTGELFFGEGSRLTVL.

Turning to this clone: The junction and the germline gene differ at one end; a read error may be behind it. Other DNA sequences in the sample encode the same CDR3. V gene TRBV5-1 combines with J gene TRBJ2-3; 7 bases align to TRBD1. Germline-derived CDR1 and CDR2 are SGHRS and YFSETQ. CDR3 length: 14 amino acids. The CDR3 spells CASSLTGVTDTQYF. In DNA, the CDR3 is TGCGCCAGCAGCTTGACAGGGGTTACAGATACGCAATATTTT.

The V and J genes are TRBV5-1 and TRBJ1-2; 7 bases agree with TRBD1. Germline loops: CDR1 SGHRS, CDR2 YFSETQ. The CDR3 has 15 residues. V was clipped by 0 bases and J by 5 bases; unmatched bases: 7. CDR3 region: CASSLGTGRSYGYTF. DNA for the CDR3: TGCGCCAGCAGCTTGGGGACAGGTCGGTCGTATGGCTACACCTTC.

CDR3 sequence: CASRRGQGFNQPQHF. For the CDR3, the DNA is TGTGCCAGTAGAAGGGGACAGGGTTTCAATCAGCCCCAGCATTTT. This chain uses TRBV19 with TRBJ1-5, with 9 bases aligning to TRBD1. The CDR3 has 15 amino acids. The germline V gene has CDR1 LNHDA and CDR2 SQIVND (reference sequence). V shed 6 bases, J shed 3 bases, and the junction held 6 bases outside the gene matches.

The chain uses TRBV18 and TRBJ1-2, with a weak D call TRBD1 (5 bases). This CDR3 spans 14 amino acids. Germline V gene lookup returns CDR1 KGHSH and CDR2 LQKENI. The V gene lost 0 bases and the J gene lost 2 bases, with 7 bases spanning the gap. The CDR3, as DNA: TGTGCCAGCTCACCACCTCAGGGAAACTATGGCTACACCTTC. Residues: CASSPPQGNYGYTF. Full variable domain (outside the CDR3, taken from reference TRBV18 and TRBJ1-2): NAGVMQNPRHLVRRRGQEARLRCSPMKGHSHVYWYRQLPEEGLKFMVYLQKENIIDESGMPKERFSAEFPKEGPSILRIQQVVRGDSAAYFCASSPPQGNYGYTFGSGTRLTVV.

This sequence joins TRBV25-1 and TRBJ2-3, with D possibly matching TRBD2 (6 bases). Trimming left V 9 bases short and J 9 bases short, with 16 bases between. The CDR3 runs to 12 residues. Germline values: CDR1 MGHDK, CDR2 SYGVNS. CDR3 sequence reads: CASRGDFSTQYF. As DNA, the CDR3 is TGTGCCAGTAGAGGGGACTTTTCCACGCAGTATTTT. The full variable domain, completed using reference TRBV25-1 and TRBJ2-3, is EADIYQTPRYLVIGTGKKITLECSQTMGHDKMYWYQQDPGMELHLIHYSYGVNSTEKGDLSSESTVSRIRTEHFPLTLESARPSHTSQYLCASRGDFSTQYFGPGTRLTVL.

V usage is TRBV4-3 and J usage is TRBJ2-5, with 7 bases fitting TRBD1. CDR3 length: 15 residues. J was trimmed by 5 bases and V by 4 bases; bases with no gene match: 10. Germline V gene lookup returns CDR1 LGHNA and CDR2 YSLEER. In nucleotides, the CDR3 is TGCGCCAGCAGCCGAGAATTAGGGGGCTCGGAGACCCAGTACTTC. Amino acids: CASSRELGGSETQYF.

CDR3 coding DNA: TGTGCCAGCAGATATGGACAGAACGAGCAGTACTTC. This codes for CASRYGQNEQYF. This chain connects TRBV6-5 to TRBJ2-5, with a tentative D call TRBD1 (6 bases). The end of the DNA aligns better with TRBJ2-7, so the J call may be wrong. Germline CDR1 reads MNHEY; CDR2 reads SVGAGI. The CDR3 extends over 12 amino acids.

The chain links TRBV7-9 to TRBJ2-2; weak D call: TRBD1 (6 bases). This CDR3 is 15 amino acids long. Trimming left V 1 base short and J 6 bases short, with 12 bases between. Germline CDR1 SEHNR, CDR2 FQNEAQ (reference sequence). CDR3 sequence: CASSLGQGTAGELFF. The CDR3 nucleotides read TGTGCCAGCAGCTTAGGCCAGGGGACGGCCGGGGAGCTGTTTTTT.

To note about this clone: This specimen includes other DNA sequences encoding the same CDR3. This sequence joins TRBV9 and TRBJ1-1; the D is unclear. Germline V lookup: CDR1 SGDLS, CDR2 YYNGEE. Trimming shortened V by 0 bases and J by 5 bases, and 11 bases separated the two germline ends. This CDR3 comprises 14 residues. The chain's CDR3 is CASSVGTVGTEAFF. DNA of the CDR3: TGTGCCAGCAGCGTAGGAACCGTCGGGACTGAAGCTTTCTTT.

This clone was counted once. V usage is TRBV28 and J usage is TRBJ2-2; no firm D call. The V end lost 7 bases, the J end lost 8 bases, and 11 bases lay between the germline ends. CDR3 length equals 12 residues. The germline gives CDR1 MDHEN, CDR2 SYDVKM. CDR3 in DNA: TGTGCCAGCACCCCCCGAGGTGGGGAGCTGTTTTTT. Protein sequence: CASTPRGGELFF.

The genes are TRBV14 and TRBJ1-1; perhaps TRBD1 as D (5 bases). Germline CDR1 is SGHDN and CDR2 is FVKESK. The length of the CDR3 is 14 residues. V was clipped by 1 base and J by 5 bases, with 11 bases between them. CDR3 amino acids: CASSQAGGGTEAFF. The CDR3 DNA follows: TGTGCCAGCAGCCAAGCGGGGGGAGGGACTGAAGCTTTCTTT.

This clone was counted once. The chain links TRBV5-1 to TRBJ2-1, with D possibly TRBD2 on 6 matching bases. The CDR3 is 15 residues long. V was pared by 1 base and J by 2 bases, with 10 bases between. Germline CDR1 is SGHRS and CDR2 is YFSETQ. Here the CDR3 reads CASSLFGLPYNEQFF. Here the CDR3 DNA reads TGCGCCAGCAGCTTGTTCGGACTACCCTACAATGAGCAGTTCTTC.

The V gene is TRBV5-6, the J gene TRBJ2-3, with D perhaps TRBD2 (5 bases). Germline values: CDR1 SGHDT, CDR2 YYEEEE. The CDR3 length is 16 residues. V lost 0 bases, J lost 0 bases, and 11 bases lay in between. The chain's CDR3 is CASSLASGWSTDTQYF. The CDR3 region has the DNA TGTGCCAGCAGCTTGGCTTCGGGGTGGAGCACAGATACGCAGTATTTT.

The chain combines TRBV5-4 with TRBJ2-5, with TRBD2 matching 12 bases. The DNA end lines up better with TRBJ2-7; the J call may be wrong. The CDR3 has 16 amino acids. The V gene's germline CDR1 is SGHNT and CDR2 YYREEE (reference sequence). CDR3 in amino acids: CASSLVLAGGSYEQYF. The CDR3 DNA follows: TGTGCCAGCAGCTTGGTACTAGCGGGAGGATCCTACGAGCAGTACTTC.

CDR3 sequence: CASSLSDGYEQYF. CDR3 sequence (DNA): TGTGCCAGCAGCCTGTCCGACGGCTACGAGCAGTACTTC. The rearrangement links TRBV9 to TRBJ2-7; D is uncertain. V shed 4 bases and J shed 3 bases, with 11 bases lying between them. The CDR3 extends over 13 amino acids. Per germline, CDR1 SGDLS and CDR2 YYNGEE.

With regard to this clone: At the DNA level, this CDR3 is encoded by other sequences in the same sample as well. The J gene is TRBJ1-3, the V gene TRBV28, with 7 bases aligning to TRBD1. This CDR3 comprises 15 residues. CDR1 and CDR2 (germline): MDHEN, SYDVKM. The ends lost 6 bases at V and 2 bases at J; junction bases unmatched: 7. This CDR3 is CASRPTTGAGNTIYF. CDR3 coding DNA: TGTGCCAGCAGACCCACCACAGGGGCTGGAAACACCATATATTTT. The full variable domain, its missing parts supplied by reference TRBV28 and TRBJ1-3, is DVKVTQSSRYLVKRTGEKVFLECVQDMDHENMFWYRQDPGLGLRLIYFSYDVKMKEKGDIPEGYSVSREKKERFSLILESASTNQTSMYLCASRPTTGAGNTIYFGEGSWLTVV.

This chain connects TRBV28 to TRBJ1-2; the match to TRBD1 covers 10 bases. Trimming removed 6 bases from V and 4 bases from J; junction bases left unmatched: 8. The CDR3 extends over 15 amino acids. The germline V gene has CDR1 MDHEN and CDR2 SYDVKM. CDR3 DNA sequence: TGTGCCAGCAGCCCCAGGGACAGGGGTTCCTATGGCTACACCTTC. It yields the protein CASSPRDRGSYGYTF.

This clone was counted once. This chain links TRBV28 with TRBJ2-1; D is ambiguous. CDR1 and CDR2 from the germline V gene are MDHEN and SYDVKM. The CDR3 spans 16 residues. V was pared by 6 bases and J by 0 bases, with 15 bases between. The CDR3 loop is CASSQNSFSSYNEQFF. The CDR3 DNA reads TGTGCCAGCAGCCAGAACAGTTTTAGCTCCTACAATGAGCAGTTCTTC.

V is TRBV28 and J is TRBJ1-4, with D perhaps matching TRBD1 (5 bases). CDR3 length: 16 residues. Looked up from germline, CDR1 is MDHEN and CDR2 is SYDVKM. V gave up 5 bases and J gave up 0 bases, with 13 bases separating them. The CDR3 coding sequence is TGTGCCAGCAGTCGTGACAGCCGAGCAACTAATGAAAAACTGTTTTTT. It specifies CASSRDSRATNEKLFF.

This clone showed up just once. The same CDR3 can be traced to other DNA sequences in this sample. The chain employs TRBV5-1 and TRBJ2-7; 10 bases line up with TRBD1. This CDR3 is 14 amino acids long. The trim removed 4 bases at V and 2 bases at J, leaving 3 bases unmatched. The germline gives CDR1 SGHRS, CDR2 YFSETQ. The CDR3 spells CASSHGQGAYEQYF. Here the CDR3 DNA reads TGCGCCAGCAGCCACGGACAGGGGGCCTACGAGCAGTACTTC.

V gene TRBV7-3 combines with J gene TRBJ1-1, with D hard to call. The ends were cut back, 5 bases at V and 6 bases at J, with 16 bases in the middle. Germline assignment: CDR1 SGHTA and CDR2 FQGTGA. The CDR3 consists of 14 residues. The CDR3 DNA is TGTGCCAGCAGCCGCACGGCAGTCGGGGCTGAAGCTTTCTTT. Encoded protein: CASSRTAVGAEAFF.

This clone was counted once. V and J are TRBV28 and TRBJ1-2; the match to TRBD1 covers 8 bases. Germline loops: CDR1 MDHEN, CDR2 SYDVKM. V dropped 2 bases and J dropped 2; count of bases not matched to a gene: 7. The CDR3 contains 16 residues. The CDR3 bases are TGTGCCAGCAGTTTAGGGGGGACAGGTCAAAACTATGGCTACACCTTC. This codes for CASSLGGTGQNYGYTF.

This clone was seen a handful of times. The V call is TRBV7-3, the J call TRBJ1-1; 7 bases agree with TRBD1. This CDR3 is 16 amino acids long. The J segment lost 3 bases and the V segment lost 5 bases, leaving 12 bases of the junction unmatched. Germline assignment: CDR1 SGHTA and CDR2 FQGTGA. CDR3 amino acids: CASSPEGAGWDTEAFF. CDR3 coding DNA: TGTGCCAGCAGCCCCGAGGGGGCAGGGTGGGACACTGAAGCTTTCTTT. Filled out from reference TRBV7-3 and TRBJ1-1, the complete variable domain reads GAGVSQTPSNKVTEKGKYVELRCDPISGHTALYWYRQSLGQGPEFLIYFQGTGAADDSGLPNDRFFAVRPEGSVSTLKIQRTERGDSAVYLCASSPEGAGWDTEAFFGQGTRLTVV.

The CDR3 DNA reads TGTGCCAGCAGTGAAATGCGGGGACGCACTGAAGCTTTCTTT. This encodes CASSEMRGRTEAFF. The J gene is TRBJ1-1, the V gene TRBV2, with D possibly being TRBD1 (5 bases). The germline V gene encodes CDR1 SNHLY and CDR2 FYNNEI. This CDR3 is 14 amino acids long. V lost 2 bases, J lost 4 bases, and 11 bases lay in between. Full variable domain (remainder filled in from reference TRBV2 and TRBJ1-1): EPEVTQTPSHQVTQMGQEVILRCVPISNHLYFYWYRQILGQKVEFLVSFYNNEISEKSEIFDDQFSVERPDGSNFTLKIRSTKLEDSAMYFCASSEMRGRTEAFFGQGTRLTVV.

The genes are TRBV6-1 and TRBJ1-1; a weak D match, TRBD1 (5 bases). Trimming shortened V by 2 bases and J by 3 bases, and 10 bases separated the two germline ends. CDR3 length: 14 residues. The germline CDR1 and CDR2 sequences are MNHNS and SASEGT. The CDR3: CASSEFRGYTEAFF. The DNA of the CDR3 is TGTGCCAGCAGTGAATTTAGGGGATACACTGAAGCTTTCTTT.

The chain's CDR3 is CASSPRPYEQYF. The CDR3 nucleotides read TGTGCCAGCAGCCCACGGCCATACGAGCAGTACTTC. The gene calls are TRBV28 and TRBJ2-5; D is uncertain. The J call is doubtful: the DNA matches TRBJ2-7 better. The CDR3 length is 12 residues. Germline loops: CDR1 MDHEN, CDR2 SYDVKM.